The 9 T cell receptor beta chains reported below all come from one sample, sequenced in a study of blood T cell repertoires in COVID-19. TCRdb's table, derived via immunoSEQ multiplex PCR, lists solely in-frame clones and lacks some. This table has approximately 180,000 clones, 80% to 90% appearing once. Sequencing was performed on peripheral blood. These receptor sequences come from a man in his sixties with acute or convalescent COVID-19.

The V call is TRBV10-3, the J call TRBJ1-2; 7 nucleotides match TRBD1. Germline V lookup: CDR1 ENHRY, CDR2 SYGVKD. The ends lost 5 bases at V and 0 bases at J; junction bases unmatched: 9. The CDR3 loop spans 16 amino acids. CDR3 sequence: CAISSRDRESNYGYTF. In nucleotides, the CDR3 is TGTGCCATCAGTAGCCGGGACAGAGAATCTAACTATGGCTACACCTTC.

This clone came up once. This chain links TRBV5-1 with TRBJ2-5, with 10 bases lining up with TRBD2. The CDR3 is 16 residues long. Trimming at V came to 0 bases and at J to 1 base, leaving 3 bases not matched to a gene. Germline V CDR1 and CDR2: SGHRS, YFSETQ. CDR3 nucleotide sequence: TGCGCCAGCAGCTTGGGAACTAGCGGGGTCCAAGAGACCCAGTACTTC. This encodes CASSLGTSGVQETQYF.

The genes are TRBV6-5 and TRBJ1-2, with D hard to call. This CDR3 is built from 12 residues. Between the trimmed V and J ends, which lost 6 bases and 6 bases, there was a span of 11 bases. CDR1 is MNHEY and CDR2 is SVGAGI in the germline V gene. CDR3 bases: TGTGCCAGCAGCCACGCCGAGGATGGCTACACCTTC. Translation: CASSHAEDGYTF.

This chain links TRBV28 with TRBJ1-5; 7 bases are shared with TRBD1. This CDR3 is 15 amino acids long. Losses at the gene ends were 6 bases for V and 1 base for J; bases not matched to a gene: 6. Germline V gene sequence: CDR1 MDHEN, CDR2 SYDVKM. This chain's CDR3 is CASRLSDRSNQPQHF. Here the CDR3 DNA reads TGTGCCAGCAGACTTTCGGACAGGAGCAATCAGCCCCAGCATTTT.

This chain links TRBV28 with TRBJ2-1; 11 nucleotides line up with TRBD2. Germline CDR1 is MDHEN and CDR2 is SYDVKM. The junction had 7 bases not matched to a gene; V was cut back by 7 bases and J by 8 bases. The CDR3 consists of 14 residues. CDR3 sequence reads: CASKLAGVIDEQFF. CDR3 nucleotide sequence: TGTGCCAGCAAACTAGCGGGAGTAATCGATGAGCAGTTCTTC. The complete variable domain, with remaining parts taken from reference TRBV28 and TRBJ2-1, reads DVKVTQSSRYLVKRTGEKVFLECVQDMDHENMFWYRQDPGLGLRLIYFSYDVKMKEKGDIPEGYSVSREKKERFSLILESASTNQTSMYLCASKLAGVIDEQFFGPGTRLTVL.

The chain recombines TRBV6-4 with TRBJ1-6; D is unclear. Trimming pared 4 bases from V and 0 bases from J, leaving 7 bases between. Germline V gene data show CDR1 as MRHNA and CDR2 as SNTAGT. This CDR3 has 15 residues. The DNA of the CDR3 is TGTGCCAGCAGTGGCCCAGGCTCCTATAATTCACCCCTCCACTTT. Translated, it gives CASSGPGSYNSPLHF.

The chain has TRBV4-3 and TRBJ2-3, with TRBD2 matching 7 bases. The germline gives CDR1 LGHNA, CDR2 YSLEER. V was pared by 1 base and J by 2 bases, with 9 bases of the junction left unmatched. The CDR3 runs 17 residues. The CDR3 is CASSQGLGGRSTDTQYF. CDR3 coding DNA: TGCGCCAGCAGCCAAGGTCTCGGCGGGAGATCCACAGATACGCAGTATTTT.

The CDR3 loop reads CASRDWSSSYNEQFF. The CDR3, as DNA: TGTGCCAGCAGAGACTGGTCGAGCTCCTACAATGAGCAGTTCTTC. The chain combines TRBV28 with TRBJ2-1; D is uncertain. Per the germline V gene, CDR1 is MDHEN and CDR2 is SYDVKM. The ends were cut back, 6 bases at V and 0 bases at J, with 12 bases in the middle. This CDR3 is built from 15 residues.

The chain joins TRBV27 to TRBJ1-6, with 9 bases fitting TRBD1. The V gene end was trimmed by 3 bases and the J gene end by 13 bases; junction bases not matched to a gene: 4. Germline loops: CDR1 MNHEY, CDR2 SMNVEV (reference sequence). CDR3 size: 13 residues. CDR3 DNA: TGTGCCAGCAGTTTTCAGGACAGGGGCCCCCTCCACTTT. It codes for CASSFQDRGPLHF.